Following are 9 T cell receptor beta chains from one sample sequenced in a study of T cells in tuberculosis (dated by TCRdb to between 2018 and 2020). Library preparation employed the immunoSEQ multiplex PCR assay. TCRdb took this table from immuneACCESS and kept in-frame rearrangements with V and J called. Such tables lack part of the clones; where checked against another copy, unresolved V genes explain under half of the gap, and the rest is unexplained. In this sample the table shows more than 35,000 clones, 85% to 95% of which occur a single time. Roughly 7.2% of the sample is held by the ten biggest clonotypes. Sequenced sample: PBMCs. The receptor source for this set is a donor between 10 and 35 years old with latent tuberculosis or without tuberculosis infection.

V gene TRBV29-1 combines with J gene TRBJ1-2; D unresolved. Germline V gene sequence: CDR1 SQVTM, CDR2 ANQGSEA. Trimming removed 0 bases at V and 4 bases at J, with 12 bases between. The CDR3 extends over 14 amino acids. The CDR3 DNA sequence: TGCAGCGTTGAAGATAGAAACGGACTCTATGGCTACACCTTC. Its translation is CSVEDRNGLYGYTF.

V and J are TRBV4-3 and TRBJ1-1; possible D gene TRBD1, 6 bases. Germline values: CDR1 LGHNA, CDR2 YSLEER. CDR3 size: 16 residues. The ends were cut back, 0 bases at V and 0 bases at J, with 11 bases in the middle. CDR3 residues: CASSQEVQGLNTEAFF. The DNA of the CDR3 is TGCGCCAGCAGCCAAGAAGTACAGGGTCTGAACACTGAAGCTTTCTTT.

This clone was seen only once. The chain employs TRBV7-3 and TRBJ2-7; 10 nucleotides match TRBD1. This CDR3 is built from 17 residues. V shed 1 base and J 6 bases; nucleotides not matched to a gene: 12. The germline gives CDR1 SGHTA, CDR2 FQGTGA. CDR3 amino acids: CASSLNSGGTGAREQYF. The CDR3 coding sequence is TGTGCCAGCAGCTTAAATTCCGGGGGGACAGGGGCCCGCGAGCAGTACTTC.

This chain connects TRBV5-1 to TRBJ1-1; possibly TRBD1 for D (5 bases). Trimming cost V 4 bases and J 4 bases, with 14 bases left between them. The germline gives CDR1 SGHRS, CDR2 YFSETQ. CDR3 length equals 14 residues. CDR3 DNA: TGCGCCAGCAGCCTCGGAGGGGACGGCACTGAAGCTTTCTTT. Encoded protein: CASSLGGDGTEAFF.

This clone was counted a few times. This chain uses TRBV27 with TRBJ1-5, with D unresolved. The CDR3 spans 12 residues. CDR1 is MNHEY, CDR2 SMNVEV, per germline (reference sequence). V dropped 5 bases and J dropped 4 bases, with 6 bases sitting between them. DNA for the CDR3: TGTGCCAGCAGTCCTAATAATCAGCCCCAGCATTTT. Translation gives CASSPNNQPQHF.

The V gene is TRBV6-1, the J gene TRBJ2-3; D possibly corresponds to TRBD1 (6 bases). The CDR3 runs 16 residues. The V gene's germline CDR1 is MNHNS and CDR2 SASEGT. V was clipped by 2 bases and J by 0 bases, with 12 bases between them. The CDR3 spells CASSENRVLSTDTQYF. The CDR3 bases are TGTGCCAGCAGTGAAAACAGGGTTCTCAGCACAGATACGCAGTATTTT.

This rearrangement joins TRBV6-5 to TRBJ1-5; 9 nucleotides line up with TRBD1. V lost 6 bases, J lost 0 bases, and 3 bases stayed unmatched. This CDR3 region has 15 residues. CDR1 is MNHEY and CDR2 is SVGAGI in the germline V gene. The CDR3 DNA reads as TGTGCCAGCAGCCAGACAGGGGGTAGCAATCAGCCCCAGCATTTT. Translated: CASSQTGGSNQPQHF.

The chain recombines TRBV27 with TRBJ2-5; D gene uncertain. The germline V gene encodes CDR1 MNHEY and CDR2 SMNVEV (reference sequence). This CDR3 comprises 15 residues. The V and J ends lost 8 bases and 5 bases respectively, with 21 bases between them. The CDR3 nucleotides read TGTGCCAGCGCTCGACTCCCCCTAGGTCGGGAGACCCAGTACTTC. Amino acids: CASARLPLGRETQYF.

V is TRBV19 and J is TRBJ1-5, with 9 bases fitting TRBD1. V gave up 5 bases and J gave up 4 bases; unmatched junction bases: 6. This CDR3 is built from 15 residues. Germline V CDR1 and CDR2: LNHDA, SQIVND (reference sequence). CDR3 in amino acids: CASSSRDRENQPQHF. The DNA of the CDR3 is TGTGCCAGTAGTTCTCGGGACAGGGAAAATCAGCCCCAGCATTTT.